These 27 T cell receptor beta chains share one sample of origin, sequenced in a study of T cells after yellow fever vaccination. Each CDR3 protein gets one entry after TCRdb re-called the 5' RACE reads with MiXCR. The sample has more than 300,000 distinct CDR3 sequences, roughly 10% seen once. Sequencing used CD4+ T cells sorted from PBMCs, obtained 45 days after the yellow fever booster vaccination. These receptors were collected from a man in his late teens or twenties who received the YFV17D yellow fever vaccine.

Only a few counts were recorded for this clonotype. V is TRBV18 and J is TRBJ2-3, with D possibly being TRBD1 or TRBD2 (5 bases each). CDR1 is KGHSH and CDR2 is LQKENI in the germline V gene. Trimming took off 7 bases at V and 3 bases at J, with 17 bases between the two ends. The CDR3 contains 15 residues. CDR3 amino acids: CASFLGQGATDTQYF. The CDR3 coding sequence is TGTGCCAGCTTCCTGGGGCAGGGAGCAACAGATACGCAGTATTTT. Variable domain in full (rest from reference TRBV18 and TRBJ2-3): NAGVMQNPRHLVRRRGQEARLRCSPMKGHSHVYWYRQLPEEGLKFMVYLQKENIIDESGMPKERFSAEFPKEGPSILRIQQVVRGDSAAYFCASFLGQGATDTQYFGPGTRLTVL.

This clonotype was seen more than once but under ten times. The rearrangement links TRBV6-5 to TRBJ2-1, with 7 bases fitting TRBD2. With 7 bases clipped from V and 9 bases from J, the junction kept 12 bases outside the gene matches. The CDR3 is 14 amino acids. Germline-derived CDR1 and CDR2 are MNHEY and SVGAGI. The CDR3 spells CASKPGLQFGEQFF. Here the CDR3 DNA reads TGTGCCAGCAAACCGGGACTACAGTTTGGTGAGCAGTTCTTC.

The chain has TRBV6-1 and TRBJ2-6; 8 bases are shared with TRBD2. The germline V gene has CDR1 MNHNS and CDR2 SASEGT. J was trimmed by 2 bases and V by 5 bases; bases with no gene match: 11. The CDR3 loop spans 18 amino acids. The CDR3 region has the DNA TGTGCCAGCAGTCACAACCAATTTAGCGGGGCTGGGGCCAACGTCCTGACTTTC. Its translation: CASSHNQFSGAGANVLTF.

The chain combines TRBV7-2 with TRBJ2-1; D may be TRBD1 (6 bases). This CDR3 is 14 amino acids long. The ends were cut back, 2 bases at V and 5 bases at J, with 10 bases in the middle. The germline V gene has CDR1 SGHTA and CDR2 FQGNSA. In DNA form, the CDR3 reads TGTGCCAGCAGCTTATGGGACACCAACAATGAGCAGTTCTTC. This encodes CASSLWDTNNEQFF.

This clonotype appeared many times. This chain uses TRBV28 with TRBJ1-1; the D is unclear. Germline lookup yields CDR1 MDHEN and CDR2 SYDVKM. V lost 3 bases and J lost 1, with 15 bases in between. The CDR3 contains 16 residues. CDR3 sequence reads: CASSFQYSNPNTEAFF. The DNA for the CDR3 is TGTGCCAGCAGTTTTCAGTACTCCAACCCGAACACTGAAGCTTTCTTT.

This clonotype has at least ten counts. The chain combines TRBV12-5 with TRBJ2-3; unclear D gene. With 1 base removed from V and 0 bases from J, the gap between germline ends came to 11 bases. CDR1 is LGHNT and CDR2 is FRNRAP in the germline V gene. This CDR3 is 16 amino acids long. The CDR3 DNA sequence: TGTGCTAGTGGTTTGGGTCTAGGGTTTAGCACAGATACGCAGTATTTT. It specifies CASGLGLGFSTDTQYF. Together with reference TRBV12-5 and TRBJ2-3, the CDR3 gives the full variable domain: DARVTQTPRHKVTEMGQEVTMRCQPILGHNTVFWYRQTMMQGLELLAYFRNRAPLDDSGMPKDRFSAEMPDATLATLKIQPSEPRDSAVYFCASGLGLGFSTDTQYFGPGTRLTVL.

This clonotype was counted a few times. V usage is TRBV6-1 and J usage is TRBJ1-2; the D gene is possibly TRBD1 (5 bases). This CDR3 region has 13 residues. V lost 6 bases and J 6 bases, leaving 14 bases between the germline ends. Germline assignment: CDR1 MNHNS and CDR2 SASEGT. The CDR3, as DNA: TGTGCCAGCAGCGAGGGGAGGACGGATGGCTACACCTTC. Translated, it gives CASSEGRTDGYTF.

The J gene is TRBJ1-6, the V gene TRBV11-2; tentative D call: TRBD1 (6 bases). CDR3 length equals 15 residues. Between the trimmed V and J ends, which lost 2 bases and 11 bases, there was a span of 16 bases. Germline CDR1 reads SGHAT; CDR2 reads FQNNGV. The CDR3 region has the DNA TGTGCCAGCAGCTTAACCCAGGGGCCGAGGGCACCCCTCCACTTT. Its translation is CASSLTQGPRAPLHF.

This clonotype was observed at least ten times. This chain joins TRBV7-3 and TRBJ1-1; TRBD1 matches at 8 bases. There are 19 residues in the CDR3. Germline V gene data show CDR1 as SGHTA and CDR2 as FQGTGA. After removal of 2 bases from V and 1 base from J, the junction contained 15 bases not matched to a gene. The CDR3 region has the DNA TGTGCCAGCAGCTTAGGGAGTCCCAGGGGGCGGATGGCGAACACTGAAGCTTTCTTT. It is translated as CASSLGSPRGRMANTEAFF. The variable domain in full, completed from reference TRBV7-3 and TRBJ1-1, reads GAGVSQTPSNKVTEKGKYVELRCDPISGHTALYWYRQSLGQGPEFLIYFQGTGAADDSGLPNDRFFAVRPEGSVSTLKIQRTERGDSAVYLCASSLGSPRGRMANTEAFFGQGTRLTVV.

In its sample, this clonotype was seen a few times. The J gene is TRBJ2-5, the V gene TRBV7-2; weak D call: TRBD1 (5 bases). CDR1 and CDR2 (germline): SGHTA, FQGNSA. This CDR3 has 12 residues. Trimming shortened V by 1 base and J by 10 bases, and 10 bases separated the two germline ends. Here the CDR3 DNA reads TGTGCCAGCAGCTTAGACCTCCAGGGCCAGTACTTC. Amino acids: CASSLDLQGQYF.

The chain is built from TRBV11-2 and TRBJ1-2, with D unclear. Germline V lookup: CDR1 SGHAT, CDR2 FQNNGV. V was pared by 1 base and J by 7 bases, with 16 bases between. This CDR3 contains 15 residues. The CDR3 spells CASSLADDASGGYTF. The CDR3 DNA sequence: TGTGCCAGCAGCTTAGCGGATGACGCATCGGGTGGCTACACCTTC.

The rearrangement uses TRBV4-3 and TRBJ1-4; 7 nucleotides agree with TRBD1. Germline CDR1 and CDR2: LGHNA and YSLEER. The CDR3 consists of 16 residues. V shed 0 bases and J 8 bases; nucleotides not matched to a gene: 9. The CDR3 protein is CASSQDFRQGGEKLFF. The CDR3 coding sequence is TGCGCCAGCAGCCAAGATTTTCGACAGGGAGGGGAAAAACTGTTTTTT.

The chain has TRBV4-2 and TRBJ1-1, with D perhaps TRBD1 (6 bases). The germline V gene has CDR1 LGHNA and CDR2 YNFKEQ. Trimming left V 4 bases short and J 1 base short, with 25 bases between. This CDR3 is built from 19 residues. For the CDR3, the DNA is TGTGCCAGCAGCCGAGGGGGGGGCAGCCCCCCCGGGACGAACACTGAAGCTTTCTTT. Translated, it gives CASSRGGGSPPGTNTEAFF.

This rearrangement joins TRBV5-1 to TRBJ2-1; TRBD2 matches 14 bases. CDR1 and CDR2 (germline): SGHRS, YFSETQ. With V trimmed by 4 bases and J by 7 bases, 13 bases remained unmatched. The CDR3 extends over 18 amino acids. CDR3 amino acids: CASSPNAGTSGGRNEQFF. CDR3 nucleotides: TGCGCCAGCAGCCCGAATGCCGGGACTAGCGGGGGACGGAATGAGCAGTTCTTC.

This clonotype was counted at least ten times. This chain links TRBV7-2 with TRBJ2-7; D is possibly TRBD1 (8 bases). The CDR3 sequence is 15 residues long. V lost 4 bases to trimming and J lost 6 bases, with 19 bases between them. CDR1 and CDR2 from the germline V gene are SGHTA and FQGNSA. CDR3 amino acids: CASSSGQGGVSEQYV. The CDR3 DNA follows: TGTGCCAGCAGCTCCGGACAGGGAGGGGTGTCCGAGCAGTACGTC.

This clonotype was observed a few times. The chain recombines TRBV6-6 with TRBJ2-3, with TRBD2 matching over 12 bases. CDR3 length equals 15 residues. With V trimmed by 2 bases and J by 7 bases, 4 bases remained unmatched. Germline V lookup: CDR1 MNHNY, CDR2 SVGAGI (reference sequence). The CDR3: CASSYPSGGAYTQYF. CDR3 DNA: TGTGCCAGCAGTTACCCTAGCGGGGGGGCATATACGCAGTATTTT.

This chain joins TRBV6-2 or TRBV6-3 and TRBJ1-4; unclear D gene. The germline gives CDR1 MNHEY, CDR2 SVGEGT. Trimming stripped 6 bases from V and 8 bases from J, with 16 bases between. CDR3 length: 14 residues. The CDR3 DNA is TGTGCCAGCAGCCCCACCGGGAACGAAGAAAAACTGTTTTTT. Its protein product is CASSPTGNEEKLFF.

The chain carries TRBV2 and TRBJ2-3; tentatively, D is TRBD2 (5 bases). The V end lost 9 bases, the J end lost 5 bases, and 9 bases lay between the germline ends. This CDR3 contains 11 residues. Germline V gives CDR1 SNHLY, CDR2 FYNNEI. CDR3 residues: CASGSQDTQYF. The CDR3 nucleotides are TGTGCCAGTGGGAGCCAAGATACGCAGTATTTT.

In nucleotides, the CDR3 is TGCAGTGCTCGGGGGACAGTTGGAGATACGCAGTATTTT. Its translation is CSARGTVGDTQYF. The chain uses TRBV20-1 and TRBJ2-3; a weak D match, TRBD1 (7 bases). Germline V gives CDR1 DFQATT, CDR2 SNEGSKA (reference sequence). The CDR3 has 13 residues. V was pared by 5 bases and J by 5 bases, with 14 bases between.

The chain recombines TRBV6-2 or TRBV6-3 with TRBJ2-3; possible D gene TRBD2, 5 bases. Trimming removed 6 bases from V and 6 bases from J, with 16 bases in between. Germline loops: CDR1 MNHEY, CDR2 SVGEGT. There are 14 residues in the CDR3. The CDR3 spells CASRASGRPDTQYF. The DNA of the CDR3 is TGTGCCAGCAGGGCCAGCGGACGTCCGGATACGCAGTATTTT.

The gene calls are TRBV2 and TRBJ2-7, with D perhaps matching TRBD2 (6 bases). The CDR3 extends over 13 amino acids. Germline V gene lookup returns CDR1 SNHLY and CDR2 FYNNEI. V was shortened by 6 bases and J by 2 bases, with 11 bases between the two germline ends. The DNA for the CDR3 is TGTGCCAGCAGCACCGGGAGCACCTACGAGCAGTACGTC. This gives the protein CASSTGSTYEQYV.

The chain is built from TRBV18 and TRBJ2-7; TRBD1 matches 7 bases. Germline trimming cut 1 base from V and 3 bases from J; bases unmatched to any gene: 3. CDR1 is KGHSH and CDR2 is LQKENI in the germline V gene. This CDR3 is 14 amino acids long. This chain's CDR3 is CASSPQRDSYEQYV. Written as DNA, the CDR3 is TGTGCCAGCTCACCACAGAGGGACAGCTACGAGCAGTACGTC.

The sample holds many counts of this clonotype. The V call is TRBV20-1, the J call TRBJ2-1; D ambiguous. Trimming removed 5 bases at V and 8 bases at J, with 13 bases between. Germline V gene data show CDR1 as DFQATT and CDR2 as SNEGSKA (reference sequence). CDR3 size: 12 residues. DNA for the CDR3: TGCAGTGCTCTAGACACCGGCGATGAGCAGTTCTTC. Protein: CSALDTGDEQFF.

Only a few counts were recorded for this clonotype. The gene calls are TRBV28 and TRBJ1-4; no definite D call. The germline V gene has CDR1 MDHEN and CDR2 SYDVKM. Trimming removed 2 bases at V and 0 bases at J, with 7 bases between. CDR3 length equals 15 residues. The CDR3 reads CASSLPPATNEKLFF. CDR3 DNA sequence: TGTGCCAGCAGTTTACCTCCAGCAACTAATGAAAAACTGTTTTTT.

This clonotype was detected many times. The chain has TRBV5-1 and TRBJ2-2, with D hard to call. Germline V gene lookup returns CDR1 SGHRS and CDR2 YFSETQ. The CDR3 totals 15 residues. V was clipped by 0 bases and J by 0 bases, with 6 bases between them. Written as DNA, the CDR3 is TGCGCCAGCAGCTTGGGGGTCACGAACACCGGGGAGCTGTTTTTT. Its translation: CASSLGVTNTGELFF.

This clonotype was picked up a small number of times. V gene TRBV18 combines with J gene TRBJ2-1; no firm D call. The V gene lost 0 bases and the J gene lost 0 bases, with 9 bases spanning the gap. The CDR3 contains 16 residues. Germline assignment: CDR1 KGHSH and CDR2 LQKENI. CDR3 DNA: TGTGCCAGCTCACCACCGGATCTGAGCTCCTACAATGAGCAGTTCTTC. It encodes CASSPPDLSSYNEQFF.

The J gene is TRBJ1-1, the V gene TRBV12-3 or TRBV12-4, with D possibly matching TRBD1 (5 bases). The CDR3 runs to 16 residues. Deletions cut 3 bases from V and 8 bases from J, with 22 bases between. The CDR3 region is CASSFRPGRRFREAFF. DNA of the CDR3: TGTGCCAGCAGTTTCAGACCGGGACGCCGTTTTAGGGAAGCTTTCTTT.